One T cell receptor beta chain is described in this entry. What antigen it recognizes has not been identified. Base qualities are not provided; no much larger clone lies one nucleotide away. This entry belongs to a study of blood T cell repertoires in COVID-19 (dated by TCRdb to between 2020 and 2021). For the wider study: The collaborator samples originated in the United States, Italy and Spain and spanned the acute and convalescent phases of COVID-19. A freely available public database, intended as a resource for researchers studying the immune response to SARS-CoV-2, is where the repertoires were released. The material from the prospective study consisted of cDNA or gDNA derived from T cells, B-cell-depleted T cells, or PBMCs. Where available, HLA class I and class II types were obtained from metadata supplied by the sample provider rather than from assay-based typing. Sample metadata almost always included a de-identified subject ID, COVID-19 status, age in years and sex. Samples were obtained from the ongoing ImmuneRACE study (first 160 participants) and from about 1,300 subjects provided by 6 global collaborators. Deeply sampled blood TCRbeta repertoires from subjects exposed to, actively infected with, or recovered from COVID-19 were included in the dataset.

Participants in the prospective study were enrolled through a virtual design, were aged roughly 18 to 100 years, and lived in roughly 24 United States geographic areas. In the prospective study, participants were assigned to cohorts based on the clinical history participants reported in a screening survey and a study questionnaire. For ImmuneRACE Cohort 3, a participant was defined as recovered based on two consecutive negative NP/OP PCR tests, clearance by a healthcare professional, or resolution of symptoms. In the prospective study, whole blood, serum and a nasopharyngeal or oropharyngeal swab were collected from each participant by mobile phlebotomists. Participants in the prospective study had the option to provide additional blood draws and questionnaires over a 2-month period. Before DNA extraction, prospective study blood samples were shipped either frozen or at room temperature. The immunoSEQ Assay, a bias-controlled multiplex PCR, was used to amplify TCRbeta CDR3 regions from genomic DNA. The authors' pipeline ran thus. The number of nucleated cells in each sample was estimated from the amplification of reference gene primers within the assay. Sequence reads were collapsed and filtered to measure the absolute abundance of every unique TCRbeta CDR3 rearrangement. For each sample, productive Simpson clonality was calculated by taking the square root of Simpson's diversity index across productive rearrangements. Not all clones reach the TCRdb copy of this immuneACCESS table, which keeps in-frame sequences only. Checked studies attribute under half of the gap to unresolved V genes and leave the rest unexplained. The V and J calls and the clone size are those of that table, but D and trimming were determined from the DNA. This sample has some 350,000 clones in its table, and 80% to 90% of those were observed once. The ten largest account for around 4.6% of the sample.

What the authors observed across the whole study: The quantity of clinical and demographic metadata differed by source and by participant and was supplied without curation.

The CDR3 sequence holds 14 residues, the cysteine and phenylalanine included. The DNA shown is the 42-base CDR3, in frame from base 1. The CDR1 and CDR2 encoded by the germline V gene are SGDLS and YYNGEE. V is pared back by 0 bases and J by 0 bases, with 6 bases lying between the germline termini. The origin of this receptor is a young man who had recovered from COVID-19. The sample taken for sequencing was PBMCs or T cells enriched from blood (not recorded which). This sequence uses TRBV9 and TRBJ2-5; the D gene is not confidently resolved. The DNA sequence is TGTGCCAGCAGCGTAGGTGTAGACCAAGAGACCCAGTACTTC. It translates to CASSVGVDQETQYF.